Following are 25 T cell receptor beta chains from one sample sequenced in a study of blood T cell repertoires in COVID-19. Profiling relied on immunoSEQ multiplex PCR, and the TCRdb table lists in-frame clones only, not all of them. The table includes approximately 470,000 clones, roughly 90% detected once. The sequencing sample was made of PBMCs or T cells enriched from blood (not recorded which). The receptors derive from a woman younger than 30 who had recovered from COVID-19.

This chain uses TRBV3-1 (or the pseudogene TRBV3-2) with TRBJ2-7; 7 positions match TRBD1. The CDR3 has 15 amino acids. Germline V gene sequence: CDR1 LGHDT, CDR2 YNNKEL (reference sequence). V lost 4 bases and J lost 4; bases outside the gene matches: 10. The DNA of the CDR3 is TGTGCCAGCAGCCTTGGGACAGATATTTATTACGAGCAGTACTTC. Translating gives CASSLGTDIYYEQYF.

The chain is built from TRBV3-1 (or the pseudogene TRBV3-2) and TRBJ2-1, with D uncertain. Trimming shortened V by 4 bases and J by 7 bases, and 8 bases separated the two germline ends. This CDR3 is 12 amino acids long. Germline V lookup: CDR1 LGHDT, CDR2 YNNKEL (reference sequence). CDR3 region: CASSPLGNEQFF. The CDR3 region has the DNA TGTGCCAGCAGCCCGCTAGGTAATGAGCAGTTCTTC.

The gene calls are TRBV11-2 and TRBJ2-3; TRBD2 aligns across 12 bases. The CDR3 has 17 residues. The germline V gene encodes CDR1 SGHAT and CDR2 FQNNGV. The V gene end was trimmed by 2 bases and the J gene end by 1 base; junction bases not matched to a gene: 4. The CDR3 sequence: CASSLMGLAGGTDTQYF. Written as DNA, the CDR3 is TGTGCCAGCAGCTTAATGGGACTAGCGGGCGGCACAGATACGCAGTATTTT.

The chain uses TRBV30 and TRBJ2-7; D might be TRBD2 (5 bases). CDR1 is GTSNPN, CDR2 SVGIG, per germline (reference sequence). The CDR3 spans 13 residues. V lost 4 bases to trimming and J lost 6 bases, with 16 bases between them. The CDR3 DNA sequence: TGTGCCTGGATCCCCCTCTCGGGGAGCGAGCAGTACTTC. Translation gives CAWIPLSGSEQYF.

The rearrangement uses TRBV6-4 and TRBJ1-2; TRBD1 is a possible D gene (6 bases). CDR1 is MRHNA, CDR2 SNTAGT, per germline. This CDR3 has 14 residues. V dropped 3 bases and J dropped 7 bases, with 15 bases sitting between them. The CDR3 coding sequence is TGTGCCAGCAGTGAACAGGGAGGGATACGTGGCTACACCTTC. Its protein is CASSEQGGIRGYTF.

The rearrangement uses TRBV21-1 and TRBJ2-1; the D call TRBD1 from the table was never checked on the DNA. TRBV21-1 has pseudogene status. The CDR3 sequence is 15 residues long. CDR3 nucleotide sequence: TGTGCCAGCAGCAAAGGGACAGCTAAATACAATGAGCAGTTCTTC. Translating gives CASSKGTAKYNEQFF.

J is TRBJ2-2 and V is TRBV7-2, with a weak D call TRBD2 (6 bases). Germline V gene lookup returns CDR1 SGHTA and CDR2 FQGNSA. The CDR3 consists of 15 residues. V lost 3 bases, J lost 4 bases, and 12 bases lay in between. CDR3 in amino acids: CASSFIGGSTGELFF. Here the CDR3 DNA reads TGTGCCAGCAGCTTTATCGGGGGTTCCACCGGGGAGCTGTTTTTT.

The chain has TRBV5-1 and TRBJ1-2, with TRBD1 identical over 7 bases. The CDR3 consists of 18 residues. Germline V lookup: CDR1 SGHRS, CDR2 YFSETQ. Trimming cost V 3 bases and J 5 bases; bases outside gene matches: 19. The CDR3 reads CASSWETGRRSDVYGYTF. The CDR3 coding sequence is TGCGCCAGCAGCTGGGAGACAGGGAGGAGGAGCGACGTATATGGCTACACCTTC.

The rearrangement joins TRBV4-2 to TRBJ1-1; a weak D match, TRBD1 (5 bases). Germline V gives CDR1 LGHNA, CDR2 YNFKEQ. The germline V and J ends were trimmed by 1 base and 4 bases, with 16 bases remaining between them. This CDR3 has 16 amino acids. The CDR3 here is CASSQVWPKRGTEAFF. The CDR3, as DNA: TGTGCCAGCAGCCAAGTCTGGCCCAAAAGGGGCACTGAAGCTTTCTTT.

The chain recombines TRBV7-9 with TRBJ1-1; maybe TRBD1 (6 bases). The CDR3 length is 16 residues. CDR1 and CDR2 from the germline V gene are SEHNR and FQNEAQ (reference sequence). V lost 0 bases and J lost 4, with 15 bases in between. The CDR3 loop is CASSLAHLGGGTEAFF. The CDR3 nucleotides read TGTGCCAGCAGCTTAGCGCATCTGGGAGGGGGCACTGAAGCTTTCTTT.

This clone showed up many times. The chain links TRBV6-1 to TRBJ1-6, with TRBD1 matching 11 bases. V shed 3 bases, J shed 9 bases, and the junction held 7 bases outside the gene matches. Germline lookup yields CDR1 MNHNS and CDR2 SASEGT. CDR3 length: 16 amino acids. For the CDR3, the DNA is TGTGCCAGCAGTGATGGGACAGGGGGATCTACTTCACCCCTCCACTTT. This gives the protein CASSDGTGGSTSPLHF.

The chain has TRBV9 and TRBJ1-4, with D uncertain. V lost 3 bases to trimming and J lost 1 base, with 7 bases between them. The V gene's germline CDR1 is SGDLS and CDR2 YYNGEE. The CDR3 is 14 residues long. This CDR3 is CASSEERTNEKLFF. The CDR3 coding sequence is TGTGCCAGCAGCGAGGAGAGAACTAATGAAAAACTGTTTTTT.

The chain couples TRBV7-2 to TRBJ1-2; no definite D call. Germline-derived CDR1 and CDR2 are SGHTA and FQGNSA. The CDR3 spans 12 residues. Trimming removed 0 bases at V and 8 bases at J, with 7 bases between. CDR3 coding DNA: TGTGCCAGCAGCTTAGCCGGGAGAGGCTACACCTTC. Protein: CASSLAGRGYTF.

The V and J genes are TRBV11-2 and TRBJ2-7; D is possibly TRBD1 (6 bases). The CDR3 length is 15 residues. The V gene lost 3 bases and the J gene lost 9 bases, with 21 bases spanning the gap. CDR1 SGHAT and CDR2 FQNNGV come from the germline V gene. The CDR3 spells CASSFLQGNKGGQYF. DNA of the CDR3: TGTGCCAGCAGCTTCCTACAGGGAAACAAAGGTGGGCAGTACTTC.

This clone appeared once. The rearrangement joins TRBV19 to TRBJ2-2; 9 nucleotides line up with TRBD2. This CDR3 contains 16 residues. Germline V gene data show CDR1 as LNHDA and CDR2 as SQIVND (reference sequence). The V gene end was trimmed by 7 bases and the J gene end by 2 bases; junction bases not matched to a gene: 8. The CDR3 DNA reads TGTGCCAGTACCCGGGTGGGACTAGCAAACACCGGGGAGCTGTTTTTT. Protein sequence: CASTRVGLANTGELFF.

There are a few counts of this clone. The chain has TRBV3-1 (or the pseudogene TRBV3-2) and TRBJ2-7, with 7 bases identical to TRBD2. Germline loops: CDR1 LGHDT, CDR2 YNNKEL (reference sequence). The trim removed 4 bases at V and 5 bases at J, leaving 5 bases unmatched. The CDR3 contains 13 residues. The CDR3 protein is CASSRLGGNEQYF. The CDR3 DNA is TGTGCCAGCAGCCGCCTCGGGGGGAACGAGCAGTACTTC.

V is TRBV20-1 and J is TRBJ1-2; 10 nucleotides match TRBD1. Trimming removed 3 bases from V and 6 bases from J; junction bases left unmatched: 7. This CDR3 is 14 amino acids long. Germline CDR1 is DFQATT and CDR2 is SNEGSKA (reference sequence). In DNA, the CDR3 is TGCAGTGCTAGTCCGACGACAGGGGGCAATGGCTACACCTTC. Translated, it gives CSASPTTGGNGYTF.

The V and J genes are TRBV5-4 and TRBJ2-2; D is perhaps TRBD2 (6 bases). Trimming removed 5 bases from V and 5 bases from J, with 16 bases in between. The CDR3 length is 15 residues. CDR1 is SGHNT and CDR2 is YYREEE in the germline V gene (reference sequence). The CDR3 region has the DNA TGTGCCAGCAGAGGAACGGGGGAAAGGACCGGGGAGCTGTTTTTT. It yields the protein CASRGTGERTGELFF.

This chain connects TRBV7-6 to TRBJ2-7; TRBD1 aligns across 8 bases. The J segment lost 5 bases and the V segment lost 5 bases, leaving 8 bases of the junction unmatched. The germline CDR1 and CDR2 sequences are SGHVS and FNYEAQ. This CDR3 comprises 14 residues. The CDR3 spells CASSDTGGGNEQYF. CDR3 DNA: TGTGCCAGCAGCGATACAGGGGGAGGTAACGAGCAGTACTTC.

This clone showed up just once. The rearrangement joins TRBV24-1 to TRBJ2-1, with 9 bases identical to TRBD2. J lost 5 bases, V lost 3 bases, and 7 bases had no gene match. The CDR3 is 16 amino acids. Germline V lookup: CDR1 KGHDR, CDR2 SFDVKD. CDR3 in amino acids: CATSDGRLAVNNEQFF. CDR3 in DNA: TGTGCCACCAGTGATGGGCGACTAGCGGTTAACAATGAGCAGTTCTTC.

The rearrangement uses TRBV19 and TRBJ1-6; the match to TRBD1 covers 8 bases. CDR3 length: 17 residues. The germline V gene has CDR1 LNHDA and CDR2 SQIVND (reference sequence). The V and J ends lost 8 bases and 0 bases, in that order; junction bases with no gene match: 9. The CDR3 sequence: CASRDRRSSSYNSPLHF. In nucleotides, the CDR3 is TGTGCCAGTCGGGACAGGAGATCGAGCTCCTATAATTCACCCCTCCACTTT.

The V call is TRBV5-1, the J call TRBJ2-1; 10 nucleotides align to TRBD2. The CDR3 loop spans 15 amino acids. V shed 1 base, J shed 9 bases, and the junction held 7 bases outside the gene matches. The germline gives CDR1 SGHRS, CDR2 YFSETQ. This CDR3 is CASSLSSGGAGEQFF. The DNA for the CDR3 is TGCGCCAGCAGCTTGAGCAGCGGGGGGGCCGGTGAGCAGTTCTTC.

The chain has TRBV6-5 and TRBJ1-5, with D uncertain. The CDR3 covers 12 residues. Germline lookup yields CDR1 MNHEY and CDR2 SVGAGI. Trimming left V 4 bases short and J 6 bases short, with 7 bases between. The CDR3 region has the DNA TGTGCCAGCAGTTCAGGAGGTCAGCCCCAGCATTTT. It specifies CASSSGGQPQHF.

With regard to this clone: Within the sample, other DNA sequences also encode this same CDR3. CDR3 protein: CASSRDYNEKLFF. In nucleotides, the CDR3 is TGCGCCAGCAGCCGGGATTATAATGAAAAACTGTTTTTT. The chain uses TRBV5-1 and TRBJ1-4; no clear D gene. V was trimmed by 4 bases and J by 4 bases, leaving 8 bases between them. Looked up from germline, CDR1 is SGHRS and CDR2 is YFSETQ. The CDR3 spans 13 residues.

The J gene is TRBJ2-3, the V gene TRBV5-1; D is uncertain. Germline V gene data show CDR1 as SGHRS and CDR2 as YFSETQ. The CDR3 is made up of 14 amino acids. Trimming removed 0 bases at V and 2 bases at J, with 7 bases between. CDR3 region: CASSLAASTDTQYF. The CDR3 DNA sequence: TGCGCCAGCAGCTTGGCCGCGTCCACAGATACGCAGTATTTT.